This is a list of T cell receptor beta chains from one sample in a study of T cell responses to AZD1222 COVID-19 vaccine. Data came from immunoSEQ multiplex PCR; TCRdb stores just in-frame clones and leaves some out. Among tens of thousands of clones listed, 80% to 90% were seen once. The sequenced sample was peripheral blood, obtained on day 0 of AZD1222 vaccination. The receptors stem from an adult in good health. Each CDR3 is given with its conserved first and last residue.

V	J	CDR3
TRBV28	TRBJ2-7	CASSLVNSYEQYF
TRBV3-1/TRBV3-2	TRBJ2-1	CASSQLAESNEQFF
TRBV6-4	TRBJ2-3	CASGSTDTQYF
TRBV5-1	TRBJ2-7	CASSLAQNRGSYEQYF
TRBV28	TRBJ1-1	CASSLGVLYTEAFF
TRBV6-1	TRBJ1-3	CASSEQGPGNTIYF
TRBV18	TRBJ1-1	CASSPKLRTEAFF
TRBV28	TRBJ1-6	CASSRTGNSPLHF
TRBV10-3	TRBJ1-2	CAISEFPGPTYGYTF
TRBV19	TRBJ2-5	CASSMRQGGVETQYF
TRBV9	TRBJ2-1	CASSGPLLLAGGYNEQFF
TRBV5-6	TRBJ2-7	CASSLAMLAGDYEQYF
TRBV7-2	TRBJ2-1	CASSLASGMTYNEQFF
TRBV20-1	TRBJ1-5	CSAGQPQHF
TRBV6-5	TRBJ1-4	CASSRTGTGLEKLFF
TRBV5-4	TRBJ2-2	CASSSGGWQDTGELFF
TRBV4-2	TRBJ2-2	CASSHAGGGGTGELFF
TRBV23-1	TRBJ2-7	CASSRRGRYEQYF
TRBV10-3	TRBJ2-5	CAISEGQKETQYF
TRBV7-6	TRBJ1-1	CASSSLRLDTEAFF
TRBV20-1	TRBJ2-1	CSASFRDFFPSYNEQFF
TRBV2	TRBJ1-3	CASGQGKSSGNTIYF
TRBV6-5	TRBJ2-7	CASSKRSGNSYEQYF
TRBV5-1	TRBJ2-3	CASSALLGLAGSTDTQYF
TRBV3-1/TRBV3-2	TRBJ1-2	CASSRYHDSIIGYTF
TRBV19	TRBJ2-1	CASSSSGHYNEQFF
TRBV21-1	TRBJ1-6	CASSKRYNSPLHF
TRBV20-1	TRBJ1-1	CSASRPGQPIEAFF
TRBV25-1	TRBJ2-7	CASSEGREGRYEQYF
TRBV6-5	TRBJ1-2	CASIHAGDYGYTF
TRBV6-2/TRBV6-3	TRBJ2-1	CASSYSSVTEQFF
TRBV5-1	TRBJ2-5	CASSLGASGSEETQYF
TRBV9	TRBJ1-6	CASSPDEGASPLHF
TRBV7-2	TRBJ1-2	CASSLAYTGNYGYTF
TRBV9	TRBJ1-1	CASSVGRNTEAFF
TRBV6-5	TRBJ2-7	CASSYTSGMYEQYF
TRBV24-1	TRBJ2-3	CATSDRDSSTDTQYF
TRBV13	TRBJ2-2	CASSLKGGKGELFF
TRBV24-1	TRBJ2-1	CATSDPGTSDKEGQFF
TRBV13	TRBJ2-1	CASSWGTGLNNEQFF
TRBV28	TRBJ2-5	CASSLSGPQETQYF
TRBV5-5	TRBJ1-6	CASSLRLSYNSPLHF
TRBV28	TRBJ2-2	CASSPITAAWTGELFF
TRBV10-3	TRBJ1-5	CAIKEGGNQPQHF
TRBV13	TRBJ2-7	CASSRDRGSYEQYF
TRBV5-1	TRBJ2-7	CASSGTGYSYEQYF
TRBV12-3/TRBV12-4	TRBJ1-6	CASGDTYNSPLHF
TRBV2	TRBJ1-5	CASSMTGEQPQHF
TRBV10-3	TRBJ2-7	CAISDGRRGRAYEQYF
TRBV19	TRBJ1-5	CASSIPRGFNQPQHF
TRBV2	TRBJ1-5	CASSLQGIDSQPQHF
TRBV18	TRBJ2-7	CASSPTGVQGGEQYF
TRBV7-2	TRBJ2-5	CASSLEGLAQETQYF
TRBV19	TRBJ1-2	CASRSTGLGYTF
TRBV10-3	TRBJ1-5	CAVRGGNNQPQHF
TRBV28	TRBJ1-5	CASSFDNQPQHF
TRBV9	TRBJ2-1	CASSLPLAPRDSTYNEQFF
TRBV28	TRBJ1-2	CASSPPQGDIYGYTF
TRBV6-5	TRBJ1-3	CASSYDGAGAGNTIYF